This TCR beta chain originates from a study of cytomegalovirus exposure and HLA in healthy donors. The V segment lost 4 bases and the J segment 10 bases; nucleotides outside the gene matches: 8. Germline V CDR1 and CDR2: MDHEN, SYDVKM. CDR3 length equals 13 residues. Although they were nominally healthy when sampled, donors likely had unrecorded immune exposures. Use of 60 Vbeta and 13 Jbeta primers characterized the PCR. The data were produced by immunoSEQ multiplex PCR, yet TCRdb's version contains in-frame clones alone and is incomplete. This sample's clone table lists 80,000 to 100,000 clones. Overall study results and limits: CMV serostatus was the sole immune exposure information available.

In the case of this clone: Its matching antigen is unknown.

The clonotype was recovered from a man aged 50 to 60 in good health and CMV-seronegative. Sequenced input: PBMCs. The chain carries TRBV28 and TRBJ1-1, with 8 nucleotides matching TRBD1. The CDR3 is CASSSPGQGVAFF. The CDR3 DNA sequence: TGTGCCAGCAGTTCACCCGGACAGGGTGTAGCTTTCTTT.